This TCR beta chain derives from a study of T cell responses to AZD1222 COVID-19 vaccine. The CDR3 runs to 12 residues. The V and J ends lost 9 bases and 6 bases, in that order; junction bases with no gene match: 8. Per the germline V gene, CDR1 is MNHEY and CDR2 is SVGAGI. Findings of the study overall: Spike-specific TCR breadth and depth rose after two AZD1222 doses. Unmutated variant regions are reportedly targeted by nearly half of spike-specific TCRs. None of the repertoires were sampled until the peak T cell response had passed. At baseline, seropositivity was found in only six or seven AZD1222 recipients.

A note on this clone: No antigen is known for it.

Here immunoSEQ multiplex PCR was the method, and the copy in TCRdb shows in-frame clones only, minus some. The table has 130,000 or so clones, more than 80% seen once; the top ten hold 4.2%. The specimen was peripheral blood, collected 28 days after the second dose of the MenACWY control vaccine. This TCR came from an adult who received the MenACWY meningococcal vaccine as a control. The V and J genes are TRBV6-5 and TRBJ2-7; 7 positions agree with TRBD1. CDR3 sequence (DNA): TGTGCCAGTGGACAGGCGGGTTTCGAGCAGTACTTC. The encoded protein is CASGQAGFEQYF.